A single sample is the source of the 28 T cell receptor beta chains below, sequenced in a study of blood T cell repertoires in COVID-19. Profiled with immunoSEQ multiplex PCR; TCRdb holds only in-frame clones, not every one. The sample includes some 190,000 clones, roughly 82% of them seen just once. Sample: PBMCs or T cells enriched from blood (not recorded which). The receptors were sampled from a man between 35 and 55 years old with acute COVID-19.

The rearrangement joins TRBV19 to TRBJ1-4; tentatively, D is TRBD1 (5 bases). Trimming took off 6 bases at V and 0 bases at J, with 11 bases between the two ends. This CDR3 has 15 residues. Per germline, CDR1 LNHDA and CDR2 SQIVND (reference sequence). Here the CDR3 reads CASRMTVATNEKLFF. The CDR3 bases are TGTGCCAGTAGGATGACAGTTGCAACTAATGAAAAACTGTTTTTT. Full variable domain (rest looked up from reference TRBV19 and TRBJ1-4): DGGITQSPKYLFRKEGQNVTLSCEQNLNHDAMYWYRQDPGQGLRLIYYSQIVNDFQKGDIAEGYSVSREKKESFPLTVTSAQKNPTAFYLCASRMTVATNEKLFFGSGTQLSVL.

CDR3 DNA: TGTGCCAGCAGCCATCAGCCCCAGGGGGCCACGGATACGCAGTATTTT. Translated, it gives CASSHQPQGATDTQYF. The chain uses TRBV4-2 and TRBJ2-3, with TRBD1 identical over 8 bases. Germline V gene sequence: CDR1 LGHNA, CDR2 YNFKEQ. This CDR3 is built from 16 residues. V lost 3 bases, J lost 6 bases, and 11 bases stayed unmatched.

The rearrangement joins TRBV2 to TRBJ2-3, with TRBD2 matching 7 bases. This CDR3 spans 14 amino acids. V dropped 6 bases and J dropped 3; count of bases not matched to a gene: 6. The germline gives CDR1 SNHLY, CDR2 FYNNEI. CDR3 nucleotides: TGTGCCAGCAGCGAGGAAGCGGGGACAGATACGCAGTATTTT. As protein: CASSEEAGTDTQYF.

The chain links TRBV27 to TRBJ2-1, with D possibly matching TRBD2 (6 bases). The CDR3 contains 13 residues. Germline V gene lookup returns CDR1 MNHEY and CDR2 SMNVEV (reference sequence). Between the trimmed V and J ends, which lost 6 bases and 0 bases, there was a span of 6 bases. This chain's CDR3 is CASRTSSYNEQFF. In DNA, the CDR3 is TGTGCCAGCAGGACTAGCTCCTACAATGAGCAGTTCTTC.

V is TRBV4-1 and J is TRBJ2-1; the D is unclear. The CDR3 length is 13 residues. The ends were cut back, 4 bases at V and 7 bases at J, with 11 bases in the middle. In germline, CDR1 is MGHRA, CDR2 YSYEKL. CDR3 residues: CASSRPQVNEQFF. DNA for the CDR3: TGCGCCAGCAGCCGGCCACAAGTGAATGAGCAGTTCTTC.

The V call is TRBV18, the J call TRBJ2-1; D possibly corresponds to TRBD1 (6 bases). The V end was cut by 8 bases, the J end by 13 bases, with 15 bases between. Germline V gives CDR1 KGHSH, CDR2 LQKENI. The CDR3 sequence is 11 residues long. The CDR3 protein is CASRDHRVQFF. DNA for the CDR3: TGTGCCAGCCGGGATCACAGGGTACAGTTCTTC.

The chain uses TRBV28 and TRBJ1-1, with D unclear. Germline loops: CDR1 MDHEN, CDR2 SYDVKM. The CDR3 is 12 residues long. V lost 3 bases and J lost 10, with 12 bases in between. In DNA form, the CDR3 reads TGTGCCAGCAGTTTTCCAGGAAACAGAGCTTTCTTT. Amino acids: CASSFPGNRAFF. Full variable domain (outside the CDR3, taken from reference TRBV28 and TRBJ1-1): DVKVTQSSRYLVKRTGEKVFLECVQDMDHENMFWYRQDPGLGLRLIYFSYDVKMKEKGDIPEGYSVSREKKERFSLILESASTNQTSMYLCASSFPGNRAFFGQGTRLTVV.

The chain links TRBV28 to TRBJ2-1, with a weak D call TRBD1 (6 bases). Germline V gene sequence: CDR1 MDHEN, CDR2 SYDVKM. Trimming shortened V by 9 bases and J by 4 bases, and 10 bases separated the two germline ends. CDR3 length equals 12 residues. CDR3 loop: CASRTEYNEQFF. DNA of the CDR3: TGTGCCAGTCGGACAGAGTACAATGAGCAGTTCTTC.

The chain has TRBV18 and TRBJ2-5; TRBD1 might be the D (5 bases). V lost 3 bases and J 3 bases, leaving 8 bases between the germline ends. This CDR3 spans 13 amino acids. The germline CDR1 and CDR2 sequences are KGHSH and LQKENI. Written as DNA, the CDR3 is TGTGCCAGCTCACCTGGGGCAGAAGAGACCCAGTACTTC. It specifies CASSPGAEETQYF.

The chain links TRBV11-2 to TRBJ2-7, with D possibly matching TRBD2 (6 bases). This CDR3 is built from 14 residues. Trimming took 4 bases from V and 9 from J, leaving 19 bases between them. In germline, CDR1 is SGHAT, CDR2 FQNNGV. The CDR3 coding sequence is TGTGCCAGCAGCTGGACCGGACTACGAGAGCGGCAGTACTTC. Amino acid sequence: CASSWTGLRERQYF.

The DNA of the CDR3 is TGTGCCAGCAGCCAAGGGGCGGGAGGATCATACTCCTACGAGCAGTACTTC. Its protein is CASSQGAGGSYSYEQYF. This chain uses TRBV4-2 with TRBJ2-7; 8 bases are a match to TRBD2. V shed 1 base and J 0 bases; nucleotides not matched to a gene: 8. This CDR3 spans 17 amino acids. Germline CDR1 is LGHNA and CDR2 is YNFKEQ.

The chain couples TRBV19 to TRBJ1-1; tentatively, D is TRBD1 (5 bases). From germline, CDR1 is LNHDA and CDR2 SQIVND (reference sequence). V lost 9 bases to trimming and J lost 1 base, with 18 bases between them. The CDR3 sequence is 15 residues long. The CDR3 is CASIRQGSGNTEAFF. CDR3 nucleotides: TGTGCCAGCATTAGGCAGGGCTCGGGGAACACTGAAGCTTTCTTT.

This chain joins TRBV2 and TRBJ1-1; D is uncertain. The CDR3 covers 11 residues. The germline CDR1 and CDR2 sequences are SNHLY and FYNNEI. Trimming shortened V by 5 bases and J by 2 bases, and 3 bases separated the two germline ends. For the CDR3, the DNA is TGTGCCAGCAGTCTAAACACTGAAGCTTTCTTT. It yields the protein CASSLNTEAFF.

The genes are TRBV6-2 or TRBV6-3 and TRBJ2-4; D unclear. Per the germline V gene, CDR1 is MNHEY and CDR2 is SVGEGT. Trimming removed 5 bases at V and 5 bases at J, with 16 bases between. This CDR3 comprises 15 residues. The CDR3 loop reads CASSKSPSAQNIQYF. CDR3 sequence (DNA): TGTGCCAGCAGTAAGAGTCCCTCCGCCCAAAACATTCAGTACTTC.

This clone has just a few counts. The V and J genes are TRBV11-2 and TRBJ2-7; D may be TRBD1 (5 bases). The CDR3 runs to 12 residues. Germline V gene sequence: CDR1 SGHAT, CDR2 FQNNGV. The germline V and J ends were trimmed by 2 bases and 7 bases, with 9 bases remaining between them. Here the CDR3 DNA reads TGTGCCAGCAGCTTACGGACAAGGGAGCAGTACTTC. Translated: CASSLRTREQYF.

This clone was seen a single time. The chain couples TRBV5-1 to TRBJ2-2, with a weak D call TRBD2 (6 bases). V dropped 1 base and J dropped 6 bases, with 13 bases sitting between them. This CDR3 contains 15 residues. The germline V gene has CDR1 SGHRS and CDR2 YFSETQ. The CDR3 sequence: CASSLRQGGAGELFF. The CDR3 DNA follows: TGCGCCAGCAGCTTGAGGCAGGGCGGGGCCGGGGAGCTGTTTTTT.

The chain recombines TRBV29-1 with TRBJ2-3; a possible D gene is TRBD2 (6 bases). The germline CDR1 and CDR2 sequences are SQVTM and ANQGSEA. V lost 4 bases to trimming and J lost 1 base, with 18 bases between them. The CDR3 length is 16 residues. The CDR3 sequence is CSVGRRAIGGTDTQYF. DNA of the CDR3: TGCAGCGTTGGTAGGAGGGCTATCGGGGGCACAGATACGCAGTATTTT.

This sequence joins TRBV3-1 (or the pseudogene TRBV3-2) and TRBJ2-1, with 7 bases identical to TRBD1. Germline V gene lookup returns CDR1 LGHDT and CDR2 YNNKEL (reference sequence). J was trimmed by 2 bases and V by 3 bases; bases with no gene match: 4. The CDR3 consists of 15 residues. CDR3 bases: TGTGCCAGCAGCCAGTCGACAGGGCCCTACAATGAGCAGTTCTTC. This codes for CASSQSTGPYNEQFF.

This clone was seen just once. V and J are TRBV11-2 and TRBJ2-2; possibly TRBD1 for D (7 bases). The ends were cut back, 5 bases at V and 6 bases at J, with 19 bases in the middle. Looked up from germline, CDR1 is SGHAT and CDR2 is FQNNGV. This CDR3 is 16 amino acids long. CDR3 in amino acids: CASSLGGGDRPGELFF. CDR3 bases: TGTGCCAGCAGCCTAGGGGGCGGGGACCGACCCGGGGAGCTGTTTTTT.

This clone was observed a single time. V gene TRBV28 combines with J gene TRBJ2-6; D gene uncertain. Per the germline V gene, CDR1 is MDHEN and CDR2 is SYDVKM. CDR3 size: 15 residues. V shed 4 bases and J shed 2 bases, with 9 bases lying between them. The CDR3 reads CASSSSEAGANVLTF. DNA of the CDR3: TGTGCCAGCAGTTCCTCCGAGGCTGGGGCCAACGTCCTGACTTTC. Full variable domain (outside the CDR3, taken from reference TRBV28 and TRBJ2-6): DVKVTQSSRYLVKRTGEKVFLECVQDMDHENMFWYRQDPGLGLRLIYFSYDVKMKEKGDIPEGYSVSREKKERFSLILESASTNQTSMYLCASSSSEAGANVLTFGAGSRLTVL.

The genes are TRBV2 and TRBJ2-3; D not certain. Germline CDR1 is SNHLY and CDR2 is FYNNEI. Trimming left V 6 bases short and J 0 bases short, with 10 bases between. The CDR3 runs 14 residues. CDR3 amino acids: CASRSSSSTDTQYF. In DNA form, the CDR3 reads TGTGCCAGCAGATCCTCGTCTAGCACAGATACGCAGTATTTT.

The chain carries TRBV7-8 and TRBJ1-2, with D possibly TRBD1 on 5 matching bases. Germline V gene lookup returns CDR1 SGHVS and CDR2 FQNEAQ. The V and J ends lost 0 bases and 8 bases respectively, with 10 bases between them. The CDR3 is 13 residues long. The CDR3 DNA sequence: TGTGCCAGCAGCTTAGCGGGACTGAGAGGCTACACCTTC. This sequence encodes CASSLAGLRGYTF.

This sequence joins TRBV11-3 and TRBJ2-5; D is unclear. This CDR3 is 13 amino acids long. V lost 1 base and J 4 bases, leaving 7 bases between the germline ends. Germline CDR1 and CDR2: SGHNT and YENEEA. The CDR3 is CASSLGGGETQYF. Written as DNA, the CDR3 is TGTGCCAGCAGCTTAGGAGGCGGAGAGACCCAGTACTTC.

The CDR3 region is CASTMGALAGVREQFF. The DNA for the CDR3 is TGTGCCAGCACCATGGGGGCACTAGCGGGAGTTCGTGAGCAGTTCTTC. V gene TRBV5-4 combines with J gene TRBJ2-1; TRBD2 aligns across 11 bases. The CDR3 totals 16 residues. Germline values: CDR1 SGHNT, CDR2 YYREEE (reference sequence). V shed 6 bases and J 9 bases; nucleotides not matched to a gene: 14. The full variable domain, with the rest looked up from reference TRBV5-4 and TRBJ2-1, is ETGVTQSPTHLIKTRGQQVTLRCSSQSGHNTVSWYQQALGQGPQFIFQYYREEENGRGNFPPRFSGLQFPNYSSELNVNALELDDSALYLCASTMGALAGVREQFFGPGTRLTVL.

The CDR3 loop reads CASTGNRGLNQPQHF. The CDR3 nucleotides are TGTGCCAGCACGGGGAACAGGGGGCTTAATCAGCCCCAGCATTTT. This chain uses TRBV2 with TRBJ1-5; 9 bases agree with TRBD1. The CDR3 runs to 15 residues. V lost 7 bases to trimming and J lost 4 bases; unmatched junction nucleotides: 8. CDR1 is SNHLY, CDR2 FYNNEI, per germline.

This CDR3 is CASSSSGGENYGYTF. CDR3 coding DNA: TGTGCCAGCAGCTCGAGTGGAGGGGAGAACTATGGCTACACCTTC. The chain combines TRBV7-2 with TRBJ1-2; a weak D match, TRBD1 (5 bases). This CDR3 contains 15 residues. The germline CDR1 and CDR2 sequences are SGHTA and FQGNSA. The ends were cut back, 4 bases at V and 2 bases at J, with 14 bases in the middle.

The chain links TRBV3-1 (or the pseudogene TRBV3-2) to TRBJ2-1, with TRBD2 matching over 13 bases. CDR1 is LGHDT and CDR2 is YNNKEL in the germline V gene (reference sequence). The J segment lost 4 bases and the V segment lost 4 bases, leaving 1 base of the junction unmatched. The CDR3 spans 15 residues. The CDR3 loop reads CASSRTSGGYNEQFF. CDR3 DNA sequence: TGTGCCAGCAGCCGGACTAGCGGGGGTTACAATGAGCAGTTCTTC.

The J gene is TRBJ1-2, the V gene TRBV7-9, with D possibly matching TRBD1 (5 bases). The CDR3 is 14 amino acids. V was shortened by 4 bases and J by 2 bases, with 11 bases between the two germline ends. The V gene's germline CDR1 is SEHNR and CDR2 FQNEAQ (reference sequence). The CDR3 protein is CASSSITGNYGYTF. The DNA of the CDR3 is TGTGCCAGCAGCTCAATCACAGGAAACTATGGCTACACCTTC.